This entry describes one TCR gamma chain. Based on its abundance in the sample, this clone is large (0.1 to 1%). Its specific antigen is unknown. Qualities for individual bases were not recorded, and no much larger clone is one base off. The data originate from a study of Vγ9Vδ2 T cells in congenital toxoplasmosis (dated by TCRdb to the early 2020s). About the full investigation: Congenital toxoplasmosis was diagnosed using IgG, IgM and IgA serology, Western blot and an in-house interferon-gamma release assay. In this study, researchers looked at the gamma and delta chain CDR3 repertoires of sorted blood gammadelta T cells, comparing infants congenitally infected with T. gondii against uninfected infants. Repertoires were sequenced from infants at 2 months after birth and at 1 year of age. At 2 months, TCR sequencing included about 5 infected and around ten uninfected infants, while at 1 year the sequenced group was 3 infected and 4 uninfected infants.

Broader findings and caveats from the paper: At 1 year of age, repertoire differences between infected and uninfected infants were less clear than at 2 months. High prevalence of a public TRGV9 clonotype was observed in both infected and uninfected infants. Two months was the earliest age with enough suitable sample material for TCR repertoire analysis, so newborn repertoires were not sequenced. Germline-encoded fetal-type TRDV2 CDR3 sequences seemed to be more prevalent in infected than in uninfected 2-month-old infants, with an in utero expansion footprint being suggested. Compared with uninfected infants, infected infants at 2 months appeared to have fewer N additions in their TRGV9 and TRDV2 CDR3s, and this was especially true for TRDV2-TRDJ1 sequences.

The CDR3 goes from the cysteine to the phenylalanine over 12 residues. The entry retains the CDR3 DNA only, 36 bases that are in frame from base 1. V lost 4 bases and J lost 8 bases, and the count of bases not matched to a germline gene is 8. According to the germline V gene (reference sequence), CDR1 reads VTNTFY and CDR2 reads YDVSTARD. Template-switch reverse transcription with SuperScript II was used to generate cDNA, with TRGC- and TRDC-specific primers combined in a single tube. The TRGC primer was designed so that it would bind both of the constant genes TRGC1 and TRGC2. The KAPA Real-Time Library Amplification Kit was used for TRG and TRD amplification, and AMPure XP bead purification was performed between steps. Illumina sequencing adapters were added by index PCR using the Nextera XT Index Kit. Sequencing of TRG and TRD amplicons was performed on an Illumina MiSeq with the V2 300 kit, and 150 bp paired-end reads were generated. From the authors' description of their analysis: Before any further analysis, FastQC version 0.11.8 was used to check read quality. Reads were aligned against the TRG or TRD reference genes from GenBank, and CDR3 sequences were constructed using MiXCR version 3.0.3. Default MiXCR settings were used with one exception: TRDD gene segments were assembled from 3 consecutive nucleotides instead of 5. VDJtools version 1.2.1 calculated N additions, CDR3 length, J segment length and clonotype sharing between samples. CDR3 sequences that were out of frame or contained stop codons were removed from the analysis. Infant repertoires were compared for overlap with previously published fetal, cord blood and adult blood Vgamma9Vdelta2 repertoires. Clone calls in TCRdb were regenerated from the public reads with CATT, after which identical DNA sequences shared one row. These V and J calls are TCRdb output, not the study's own analysis. The sample yields about 520 gamma-chain clones; around 20% were counted once. The biggest ten clones account for 24% of the sample.

The same treatment, consisting of spiramycin and/or pyrimethamine plus sulfadiazine plus folinic acid, was given to the mothers of both infected and uninfected infants. Every infant, whether infected or uninfected, was delivered at term after more than 37 weeks of gestation. Around 950 uL of blood was turned into PBMCs through Lymphoprep gradient centrifugation, and the PBMCs were then cryopreserved in liquid nitrogen and sent to Belgium. Thawed PBMCs were labeled with Zombie NIR viability dye and stained with CD3, TCR gammadelta, Vgamma9 and Vdelta2 antibodies. Sorting of CD3+ TCRgammadelta+ T cells was performed on a FACSAria III, with a mean purity of 98%. The RNeasy Micro Kit was used to isolate RNA from approximately 9,600 sorted gammadelta T cells per sample. The study infants had mothers who were enrolled with primary T. gondii infection during pregnancy. Peripheral blood samples from the infants were taken at an outpatient microbiology and virology center in Pavia, Italy.

The chain was built from TRGV3 and TRGJ1 or TRGJ2. The clonotype originates from a child under 10 years old born to a mother with Toxoplasma gondii infection during pregnancy, either congenitally infected or uninfected (not recorded which). Specimen: gamma-delta T cells from blood. The DNA sequence is as follows: TGTGCCACCTGGGAGAGAGGGGATAAGAAACTCTTT. Translation gives CATWERGDKKLF.